These 22 T cell receptor beta chains were all obtained from the same sample, sequenced in a study of T cell responses to AZD1222 COVID-19 vaccine. The protocol was immunoSEQ multiplex PCR, while the TCRdb copy is restricted to in-frame clones and leaves out a portion. The table shows 85,000 to 130,000 clones, with roughly 88% occurring only once. The sequencing here drew on peripheral blood, taken on day 0 of AZD1222 vaccination. Source of these receptors: an adult in good health.

With regard to this clone: The junction departs from the called germline gene at one end, perhaps through a read error. This chain uses TRBV6-5 with TRBJ2-1; 8 bases map to TRBD2. CDR1 and CDR2 from the germline V gene are MNHEY and SVGAGI. This CDR3 contains 15 residues. CDR3 sequence reads: CASRVTGLGYDEQFF. The CDR3 nucleotides read TGTGCCAGCAGGGTCACGGGACTAGGCTACGATGAGCAGTTCTTC.

The chain employs TRBV5-1 and TRBJ2-1; D is unresolved. V was cut by 7 bases and J by 3 bases, with 14 bases left in between. The CDR3 totals 14 residues. Germline lookup yields CDR1 SGHRS and CDR2 YFSETQ. CDR3 loop: CASSKDSGYNEQFF. DNA of the CDR3: TGCGCCAGCTCCAAAGACTCCGGCTACAATGAGCAGTTCTTC.

J is TRBJ2-1 and V is TRBV12-5; D is undetermined. CDR1 LGHNT and CDR2 FRNRAP come from the germline V gene. The CDR3 totals 15 residues. V dropped 1 base and J dropped 1 base, with 8 bases sitting between them. CDR3 sequence reads: CASGLESTSYNEQFF. In DNA, the CDR3 is TGTGCTAGTGGTTTGGAAAGCACTTCCTACAATGAGCAGTTCTTC.

The chain carries TRBV28 and TRBJ2-2, with 13 nucleotides matching TRBD2. The CDR3 totals 18 residues. V gave up 3 bases and J gave up 0 bases; unmatched junction bases: 4. From germline, CDR1 is MDHEN and CDR2 SYDVKM. CDR3 sequence (DNA): TGTGCCAGCAGTTTTCCCGGACTAGCGGGAGCGAACACCGGGGAGCTGTTTTTT. This translates into CASSFPGLAGANTGELFF.

V gene TRBV28 combines with J gene TRBJ1-1; D is unresolved. CDR3 length: 12 amino acids. The germline V gene has CDR1 MDHEN and CDR2 SYDVKM. Deletions cut 2 bases from V and 6 bases from J, with 7 bases between. In DNA form, the CDR3 reads TGTGCCAGCAGTTTAAGGTTCGCTGAAGCTTTCTTT. Translating gives CASSLRFAEAFF.

This chain joins TRBV29-1 and TRBJ1-5; D not certain. In germline, CDR1 is SQVTM, CDR2 ANQGSEA. CDR3 length: 12 amino acids. Trimming removed 6 bases at V and 1 base at J, with 7 bases between. The CDR3 protein is CSVASSNQPQHF. The CDR3 DNA reads as TGCAGCGTGGCGTCAAGCAATCAGCCCCAGCATTTT.

The chain recombines TRBV5-6 with TRBJ1-1; D is unclear. CDR1 SGHDT and CDR2 YYEEEE come from the germline V gene. The CDR3 covers 12 residues. V was shortened by 3 bases and J by 5 bases, with 8 bases between the two germline ends. In nucleotides, the CDR3 is TGTGCCAGCAGCTCCTCGGGGACTGAAGCTTTCTTT. It specifies CASSSSGTEAFF.

The chain employs TRBV23-1 and TRBJ1-1, with D uncertain. TRBV23-1 has ORF status, its function being uncertain. CDR3 size: 15 residues. With 0 bases removed from V and 1 base from J, the gap between germline ends came to 9 bases. CDR3 coding DNA: TGCGCCAGCAGTCAATCGATTGCGGGGAACACTGAAGCTTTCTTT. Translating gives CASSQSIAGNTEAFF.

This chain joins TRBV3-1 (or the pseudogene TRBV3-2) and TRBJ1-1; D uncertain. Germline CDR1 is LGHDT and CDR2 is YNNKEL (reference sequence). Trimming pared 4 bases from V and 4 bases from J, leaving 13 bases between. This CDR3 has 14 residues. CDR3 nucleotide sequence: TGTGCCAGCAGCCTCGCCCGGGCTGCCACTGAAGCTTTCTTT. Protein: CASSLARAATEAFF.

Comments on this clone: This CDR3 is missing its conserved last phenylalanine or tryptophan, likely due to a read error. No DNA is shown, since the ends of the CDR3 on it are uncertain; the CDR3 is the one TCRdb lists. The chain uses TRBV27 and TRBJ2-3; TRBD1 is the table's D call, not checked against the DNA. Germline lookup yields CDR1 MNHEY and CDR2 SMNVEV (reference sequence). The CDR3 is made up of 10 amino acids, end residues included. The CDR3 sequence: CASTLMTGSV.

This chain uses TRBV9 with TRBJ1-5; D call uncertain. The germline gives CDR1 SGDLS, CDR2 YYNGEE. This CDR3 region has 13 residues. V was shortened by 2 bases and J by 3 bases, with 6 bases between the two germline ends. CDR3 DNA sequence: TGTGCCAGCAGCGTCCAGTACAATCAGCCCCAGCATTTT. It codes for CASSVQYNQPQHF.

This clone was observed once. The rearrangement uses TRBV6-5 and TRBJ2-7, with 7 bases that match TRBD1. After removal of 10 bases from V and 2 bases from J, the junction contained 5 bases not matched to a gene. Per the germline V gene, CDR1 is MNHEY and CDR2 is SVGAGI. The CDR3 runs 12 residues. The CDR3 nucleotides are TGTGCCACCCGGGACAGAGCCTACGAGCAGTACTTC. This gives the protein CATRDRAYEQYF.

This clone occurred once. CDR3 region: CASRGGTSGVYEQYF. As DNA, the CDR3 is TGTGCCAGCCGAGGAGGGACTAGCGGTGTCTACGAGCAGTACTTC. This chain uses TRBV28 with TRBJ2-7, with 11 bases identical to TRBD2. This CDR3 has 15 amino acids. Germline V gene sequence: CDR1 MDHEN, CDR2 SYDVKM. After removal of 8 bases from V and 3 bases from J, the junction contained 9 bases not matched to a gene.

In its sample, this clone was seen once. The rearrangement joins TRBV19 to TRBJ1-4; tentative D call: TRBD1 (5 bases). This CDR3 region has 11 residues. Germline loops: CDR1 LNHDA, CDR2 SQIVND (reference sequence). Trimming cost V 6 bases and J 7 bases, with 6 bases left between them. In DNA, the CDR3 is TGTGCCAGTAGCCAGGGTGAAAAACTGTTTTTT. As protein: CASSQGEKLFF.

The chain has TRBV7-2 and TRBJ2-7; 10 bases are a match to TRBD2. The ends lost 4 bases at V and 7 bases at J; junction bases unmatched: 4. From germline, CDR1 is SGHTA and CDR2 FQGNSA. The CDR3 runs 13 residues. CDR3 DNA sequence: TGTGCCAGCAGCTCCGGGACTAGCGCGGAGCAGTACTTC. It encodes CASSSGTSAEQYF.

J is TRBJ1-5 and V is TRBV28; a possible D gene is TRBD1 (6 bases). The CDR3 is made up of 15 amino acids. The V and J ends lost 4 bases and 2 bases respectively, with 12 bases between them. Per germline, CDR1 MDHEN and CDR2 SYDVKM. The DNA for the CDR3 is TGTGCCAGCAGTTATCCGGGGGCAGGCAATCAGCCCCAGCATTTT. Translated, it gives CASSYPGAGNQPQHF.

The V and J genes are TRBV18 and TRBJ2-1, with D perhaps TRBD2 (5 bases). This CDR3 is 12 amino acids long. Trimming cost V 3 bases and J 5 bases, with 5 bases left between them. Germline V gives CDR1 KGHSH, CDR2 LQKENI. The DNA for the CDR3 is TGTGCCAGCTCACCCGGGGACAATGAGCAGTTCTTC. Translated: CASSPGDNEQFF.

This clone was counted a few times. The V gene is TRBV10-3, the J gene TRBJ2-1; 11 bases match TRBD2. Germline trimming cut 8 bases from V and 7 bases from J; bases unmatched to any gene: 7. This CDR3 comprises 14 residues. CDR1 ENHRY and CDR2 SYGVKD come from the germline V gene. CDR3 amino acids: CAIQTSGSRNEQFF. The CDR3 nucleotides are TGTGCCATCCAAACTAGCGGGAGTCGAAATGAGCAGTTCTTC.

The J gene is TRBJ1-1, the V gene TRBV10-3; 7 bases are a match to TRBD1. This CDR3 is built from 16 residues. J lost 1 base, V lost 6 bases, and 11 bases had no gene match. Per germline, CDR1 ENHRY and CDR2 SYGVKD. The CDR3 here is CAISLSSTGSNTEAFF. CDR3 nucleotide sequence: TGTGCCATCAGCCTGTCCTCGACAGGGTCGAACACTGAAGCTTTCTTT.

The chain couples TRBV7-6 to TRBJ2-5; 10 positions match TRBD2. Trimming cost V 5 bases and J 5 bases; bases outside gene matches: 5. This CDR3 comprises 14 residues. Germline CDR1 reads SGHVS; CDR2 reads FNYEAQ. This CDR3 is CASSMGLARETQYF. Written as DNA, the CDR3 is TGTGCCAGCAGCATGGGACTAGCGAGGGAGACCCAGTACTTC.

The sample holds a few counts of this clone. The V call is TRBV29-1, the J call TRBJ2-7, with TRBD1 as a possible D gene (7 bases). CDR1 SQVTM and CDR2 ANQGSEA come from the germline V gene. Between the trimmed V and J ends, which lost 3 bases and 5 bases, there was a span of 11 bases. The CDR3 sequence is 12 residues long. In DNA form, the CDR3 reads TGCAGCGTTGATCAGGGGGGAGACGAGCAGTACTTC. Its translation: CSVDQGGDEQYF.

V and J are TRBV28 and TRBJ1-1, with a weak D call TRBD1 (5 bases). V lost 7 bases and J lost 1, with 10 bases in between. The germline V gene encodes CDR1 MDHEN and CDR2 SYDVKM. The CDR3 totals 13 residues. CDR3 sequence: CASMIQGNTEAFF. The CDR3 DNA reads as TGTGCCAGCATGATCCAGGGGAACACTGAAGCTTTCTTT.